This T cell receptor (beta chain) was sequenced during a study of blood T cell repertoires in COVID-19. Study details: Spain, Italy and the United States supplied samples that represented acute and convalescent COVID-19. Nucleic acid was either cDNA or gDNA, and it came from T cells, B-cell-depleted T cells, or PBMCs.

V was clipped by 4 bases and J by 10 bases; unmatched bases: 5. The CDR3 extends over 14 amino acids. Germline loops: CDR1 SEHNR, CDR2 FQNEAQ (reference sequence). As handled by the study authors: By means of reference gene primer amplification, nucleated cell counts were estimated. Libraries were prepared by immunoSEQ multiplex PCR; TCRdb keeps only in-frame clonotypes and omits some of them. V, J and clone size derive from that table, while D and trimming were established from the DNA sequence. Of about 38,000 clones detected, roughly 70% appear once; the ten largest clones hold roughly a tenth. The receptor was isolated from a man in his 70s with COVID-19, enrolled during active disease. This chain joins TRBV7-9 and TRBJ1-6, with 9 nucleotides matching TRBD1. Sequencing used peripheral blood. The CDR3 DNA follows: TGTGCCAGCAGCTGGACAGGGGCAAACTCACCCCTCCACTTT. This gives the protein CASSWTGANSPLHF.